This TCR beta chain was recorded in a study of blood T cell repertoires in COVID-19. The wider study: In each case, the material was cDNA or gDNA derived from T cells, B-cell-depleted T cells, or PBMCs.

Repertoires were generated with immunoSEQ multiplex PCR, while TCRdb's copy carries only in-frame clones and drops some. Counted here are about 130,000 clones, roughly four fifths occurring once; the ten biggest clones make up roughly an eighth. CDR1 and CDR2 from the germline V gene are MNHEY and SMNVEV (reference sequence). This CDR3 has 21 residues. With 2 bases removed from V and 1 base from J, the gap between germline ends came to 27 bases. The TCR sequence derives from a woman in her sixties or seventies with acute or convalescent COVID-19. Sequences were obtained from peripheral blood. J is TRBJ2-1 and V is TRBV27, with a tentative D call TRBD2 (9 bases). Here the CDR3 reads CASSLRTGKFMAGGSYNEQFF. The CDR3 DNA reads TGTGCCAGCAGTTTACGGACAGGGAAGTTCATGGCGGGGGGGTCCTACAATGAGCAGTTCTTC.